What follows is one TCR beta chain and its context. This clone's antigen is unknown. The sample holds no much larger clone one base away, and base qualities are not on file. The sample is drawn from a study of cytomegalovirus exposure and HLA in healthy donors (dated by TCRdb to the late 2010s). With respect to the entire study: According to an earlier analysis of 550 to 700 of the donors, some 180 million T cells yielded 117 million unique TCR beta sequences and about 300 Gb of sequence data. Of the 300 to 500 genotyped donors, 65% to 90% were placed in the genetic ancestry cluster associated with self-reported Caucasian donors. HLA typing included class I and class II loci at four-digit resolution. To decide whether each TCR beta V gene segment behaved as functional or pseudogenic, an earlier analysis of fewer than 750 of the donors relied on high-throughput TCR beta sequencing. A later analysis re-examined previously published TCR beta repertoires from several hundred donors and added high-resolution HLA genotyping to investigate patterns of TCR occurrence. Because of strong linkage in the cohort, five DR-DQ haplotypes were treated as single units for association and clustering. In a later genetic analysis, genome-wide SNP genotypes for about 55% of the roughly 670 donors were used, and that subset was treated as a discovery cohort. Donor age, sex, ethnicity and CMV serostatus were compiled alongside the repertoire data. To predict cytomegalovirus infection status, the study combined high-throughput TCR immunosequencing, statistical association of individual TCRs with disease status, and machine learning. Roughly 290 gigabases of sequencing data and around 88 million unique TCR sequences made up an early release that covered 500 to 700 HLA-typed donors. Rather than drawing on any new phenotypic data, the later analysis identified candidate immune exposures from TCR beta sequences and the way those sequences occurred across donors. Using immunosequencing, the study profiled T cell repertoires from roughly 650 subjects and related those repertoires to cytomegalovirus serostatus. Every repertoire in the discovery cohort had been generated on one and the same sequencing platform. Among about 360 genotyped donors of the cohort, an average of approximately 230,000 unique TCR beta nucleotide sequences were sequenced per donor, roughly 20% of them non-productive. The study aimed to test whether cataloging public T cell receptors could reveal signatures of past pathogen exposure. The number of donors typed differed by locus, with roughly 629-640 for A, B, C, DRB1 and DQB1, roughly 520 for DQA1, 600 to 610 for DPA1, and around 460 for DPB1. A separate validation cohort of about 110 different subjects was used in addition to the roughly 720-subject first cohort. Results and caveats for the whole study, not just this receptor: Broadly in line with IMGT annotations, most TCR beta V segments showed up in productive rearrangements about 87% or about 30% of the time in an earlier analysis of approximately 640 of the donors. While some public TCRs were present in many individuals, most TCR sequences turned up only very rarely across donors. The authors suggested that the approach could potentially be extended to other disease states and immunological phenotypes. In a later analysis, most CMV-associated TCR beta chains were found to appear HLA-restricted, with HLA associations seemingly driven largely by CMV exposure. When HLA alleles, especially DR and DQ, strongly co-occurred, attributing TCR associations to individual alleles was difficult. A later genetic analysis associated a missense DCLRE1C variant with V-gene and J-gene trimming of TCR beta chains, and an independent cohort replicated the association. The sequencing pipeline was judged likely to have produced a cluster of highly shared sequence variants as a technical artifact. In vitro tests confirmed that a few of the cytomegalovirus-associated TCR beta chains recognize cytomegalovirus antigens. In the study, approximately 150 TCR beta chains were listed as associated with cytomegalovirus. According to a later analysis, TCR association rates differed among HLA loci, with DRB1 alleles showing the most associated TCRs and HLA-C alleles showing the fewest. According to a later analysis, parvovirus B19, influenza, CMV and Epstein-Barr virus appeared linked to several top co-occurrence clusters. Immune exposure information for the cohort was limited to CMV serostatus. The classifier was reported to diagnose cytomegalovirus status with high specificity and sensitivity in both the original and validation cohorts. Some IMGT-functional V segments, including TRBV6-2 and TRBV6-3, could not be told apart with the 87-base-pair reads, so those segments were excluded. Correlated functional status among segregating V segments might be attributable to linkage disequilibrium, but an unknown experimental factor could not be ruled out. Seventeen rarely observed V segments, including chromosome 9 orphons, were excluded from the earlier analysis of several hundred of the donors because counts were too low. Specific HLA alleles were associated with 15,000 to 20,000 TCR beta sequences at a false discovery rate of 0.05 in a later analysis. In a later genetic analysis, fewer N-insertions in productive TCRs were reported among donors in an Asian-associated ancestry cluster than the roughly 640-donor mean. Because HLA typing was missing for some donors at each locus, association tests included only the typed subset. This cohort had only TCR beta chains sequenced, and the lack of alpha or paired-chain data limited which features could be detected. In a later analysis, HLA-associated TCR beta chains were found to be more clonally expanded and to have lower generation probabilities than equally common non-associated chains. A further reported finding was that TCR beta sequences accurately predicted the HLA-A and HLA-B alleles for most subjects in the first cohort. Roughly uniform sequencing depth across donors was assumed in presence/absence analyses, although this assumption may not hold.

The cohort was made up of several hundred healthy bone marrow donors. At the time of sampling, every cohort member was nominally healthy, though immune exposures that went unrecorded were likely present. The donor tested CMV seropositive, placing the donor among the 250 to 350 seropositive members of the cohort. A peripheral blood sample was collected from each donor, and TCR beta sequencing was performed on peripheral blood mononuclear cells. Genomic DNA was extracted from the blood cell samples with the Qiagen DNeasy Blood Extraction Kit. Library prep was done by the immunoSEQ multiplex PCR assay. The multiplex PCR relied on a mix of 60 forward primers for TCR Vbeta segments and 13 reverse primers for TCR Jbeta segments. The CDR3 region of rearranged TCR beta genes was amplified from genomic DNA with a multiplex PCR assay. On the Illumina HiSeq System, the amplified TCR beta libraries were sequenced as 87-base-pair reads. As for the authors' bioinformatics: Across the 670 or so repertoires, a later analysis counted roughly 77 million unique TCR beta chains, some 11 million of which were shared by at least two donors. Raw reads were error-corrected and collapsed into unique sequences by a nearest-neighbor algorithm in which closely related sequences were merged to remove PCR and sequencing errors. V, D and J gene segments were assigned by aligning CDR3 sequences to IMGT reference sequences. Each retained sequence needed at least a six-nucleotide match to both a V gene segment and a J gene segment. A rearrangement was called productive if the CDR3 had no stop codons and remained in frame with V and J, and every other rearrangement was called non-productive. Following IMGT convention, CDR3 was defined as the stretch from the second conserved V-encoded cysteine up to the conserved J-encoded phenylalanine. The earlier analysis of approximately 500 of the donors excluded sequences that lacked an unambiguous match to a single V gene segment. An earlier analysis of fewer than 750 of the donors called V segments functional above 56.7% productive rearrangements and segregating when the between-donor standard deviation exceeded 5%. A statistical classification framework was built for diagnosing cytomegalovirus status from the catalog of TCR beta chain sequences. V and J gene assignment, in a later analysis, came from comparing TCR nucleotide sequences with IMGT/GENE-DB human TR gene sequences. A later analysis assigned CDR3 sequences and most-parsimonious VDJ recombination scenarios with the TCRdist pipeline. In a later analysis, each TCR beta chain was defined by its CDR3 amino acid sequence together with its V-gene family, and reads without a unique V-gene family were excluded. A later analysis removed roughly 590 highly shared, low-generation-probability nucleotide sequences to deal with suspected cross-contamination and a sequencing artifact. In a later analysis, a clonal expansion index was calculated for each public chain from normalized within-repertoire ranks of inferred template counts. A later analysis computed generation probabilities with a VDJ recombination model fitted to out-of-frame rearrangements, and checked the results against IGoR. In a later analysis, hypergeometric tests were used to score TCR-TCR, TCR-HLA and TCR-CMV co-occurrence, with a repertoire-size bias correction applied to TCR pairs. False discovery rates were estimated in a later analysis by permuting HLA or CMV assignments 20 times. In a later analysis, co-occurring TCRs were grouped using DBSCAN, and TCRdist sequence similarity was added for clustering within HLA-allele-positive subsets. Repertoires with fewer than 30,000 or more than 120,000 public chains were left out of co-occurrence clustering, as were about 5 repertoires with anomalous nucleotide sharing. TCRdb provides this immuneACCESS table in a form limited to in-frame rearrangements. Some clones are lacking; in checked studies, under half of them reflect an unresolved V gene, and why the rest are absent is not known. Clone size and the V and J calls come from that table; the DNA yielded D and trimming. Present in this sample are 90,000 to 100,000 clones, around 77% of which were seen just once. Together, the top ten hold over 15% of the sample.

V is shortened by 3 bases, J by 3 bases, and the region joining them spans 15 bases. The CDR3 numbers 15 residues from cysteine through phenylalanine. The DNA shown is the 45-base CDR3, in frame from base 1. The germline V gene (reference sequence) provides CDR1 GTSNPN and CDR2 SVGIG. The rearrangement joined TRBV30 to TRBJ2-1, and TRBD2 may be the D gene, going by 7 matching bases. The sequencing input was PBMCs. The source is a woman aged 55-70 years in good health and CMV-seropositive. The CDR3: CAWSPRGAFYNEQFF. The nucleotides are TGTGCCTGGAGCCCTCGGGGGGCTTTCTACAATGAGCAGTTCTTC.